This entry describes one T cell receptor (beta chain). Sequencing used immunoSEQ multiplex PCR; TCRdb keeps in-frame clones, though not all of them. The sample lists about 98,000 clones; nearly 97% were seen once. The data stem from a study of technical replicates of blood from a few donors. The CDR3 contains 13 residues. Trimming removed 6 bases from V and 8 bases from J, with 11 bases in between. Germline lookup yields CDR1 LNHDA and CDR2 SQIVND (reference sequence). The specimen sequenced was T cells isolated from PBMCs. The chain employs TRBV19 and TRBJ1-6, with a tentative D call TRBD1 (6 bases). The sequence was collected from a human donor in good health. The CDR3 reads CASRLDSYSPLHF. CDR3 nucleotide sequence: TGTGCCAGTAGGCTGGACAGTTATTCACCCCTCCACTTT.